The sequence of this T cell receptor beta chain was determined in a study of T-cell memory formation after mild COVID-19. Study results and caveats: Cross-reactive memory apparently joined, as some responding clones appeared in pre-infection memory.

Germline-derived CDR1 and CDR2 are SGHTA and FQGTGA. This CDR3 region has 14 residues. V lost 5 bases, J lost 9 bases, and 10 bases stayed unmatched. TCRdb reanalysed the 5' RACE reads using MiXCR and keeps one entry per CDR3 protein. The sample lists approximately 260,000 distinct CDR3 sequences; over 15% were seen once. This clonotype came up a few times. Antigen: not known. This clonotype was sampled from a young man who had mild COVID-19 (a few samples of this study predate the infection). Cell type and time point are not known. Sample: PBMCs or a T cell subset sorted from them (not recorded which). V is TRBV7-3 and J is TRBJ2-4, with 7 bases aligning to TRBD1. This chain's CDR3 is CASSLGTANGIQYF. The CDR3 nucleotides read TGTGCCAGCAGCCTAGGGACAGCCAACGGCATTCAGTACTTC.